Listed below are T cell receptor beta chains from one sample, sequenced in a study of T cell changes during pregnancy in multiple sclerosis. Clones were sequenced by immunoSEQ multiplex PCR, and TCRdb holds only the in-frame ones, with some missing. This sample yields 40,000 to 60,000 clones, of which about 90% are seen a single time; around 0.56% belongs to the top ten. Source: CD4+ T cells from peripheral blood mononuclear cells, taken after pregnancy. These receptors were collected from a female donor with multiple sclerosis, enrolled in a pregnancy study. Both conserved end residues are part of each CDR3. The order of the fields is clone size, D gene, V gene, J gene, CDR3 DNA, CDR3 protein. The D gene is left open where the match is weak. Expanded clones are given a class, and other clones once, few, many or no size at all.

NA	NA	TRBV15	TRBJ2-1	TGTGCCACCAGCTCAGACCCTGGCCGGGACAATGAGCAGTTCTTC	CATSSDPGRDNEQFF
NA	TRBD2	TRBV27	TRBJ2-2	TGTGCCAGCGGACTAGCGGGAGCTTTTGTCACCGGGGAGCTGTTTTTT	CASGLAGAFVTGELFF
NA	TRBD1	TRBV7-2	TRBJ1-1	TGTGCCAGCAGCTTAGGGACAGGGACGGTAAAGGGGGCTTTCTTT	CASSLGTGTVKGAFF
NA	NA	TRBV2	TRBJ2-1	TGTGCCAGCAGTCCTACCGCTAGTGGTGAGCAGTTCTTC	CASSPTASGEQFF
NA	NA	TRBV11-2	TRBJ2-7	TGTGCCAGCAGCTTAGAATCCGCCAGCTCCTACGAGCAGTACTTC	CASSLESASSYEQYF
once	NA	TRBV7-9	TRBJ1-1	TGTGCCAGCAGCTTATTTCACGCGGCTGAAGCTTTCTTT	CASSLFHAAEAFF
NA	NA	TRBV30	TRBJ1-1	TGTGCCTGGACCTCCCCTGGTGCAGGGATAAAGAAAACTGAAGCTTTCTTT	CAWTSPGAGIKKTEAFF
few	NA	TRBV6-5	TRBJ2-7	TGTGCCAGCAGTTACTCATGGCACTACTCCTACGAGCAGTACTTC	CASSYSWHYSYEQYF
NA	NA	TRBV28	TRBJ1-1	TGTGCCAGCGGGACACAGGGAAGGTTCACTGAAGCTTTCTTT	CASGTQGRFTEAFF
NA	TRBD2	TRBV19	TRBJ2-6	TGTGCCAGTAGTATTGGGGTGGTAGCGGGCCCCTCTGGGGCCAACGTCCTGACTTTC	CASSIGVVAGPSGANVLTF
NA	TRBD1	TRBV27	TRBJ2-5	TGTGCCAGCAGACGGGGCAGGGGGCGTCTGGAGACCCAGTACTTC	CASRRGRGRLETQYF
NA	NA	TRBV2	TRBJ1-3	TGTGCCAGCAGTTACTTAAGCTCTGGAAACACCATATATTTT	CASSYLSSGNTIYF
few	NA	TRBV28	TRBJ2-7	TGTGCCAGTTCCCGAGGGTTCGGGGAACCCTACGAGCAGTACTTC	CASSRGFGEPYEQYF